The rows below give T cell receptor beta chains drawn from one sample of a study of identical twins. One entry per CDR3 protein results from TCRdb running MiXCR on the 5' RACE reads. The data hold roughly 630,000 distinct CDR3 sequences, with just over 7% observed a single time. The sample was also reused in another study, on yellow fever vaccine responses in identical twins.

Sequencing input: PBMCs. The receptors were sampled from a woman aged 18-35 years in good health. Both conserved end residues are part of each CDR3. A D gene is named only where the DNA matches it firmly. Size values are once, few and many counts, or a class for expanded clones, and some rows have none.

clone size: -; J gene: TRBJ1-3; V gene: TRBV6-5; D gene: -; CDR3 protein: CASSWGAANHGNTIYF; CDR3 DNA: TGTGCCAGCAGTTGGGGTGCGGCGAACCATGGAAACACCATATATTTT
clone size: many; J gene: TRBJ1-5; V gene: TRBV28; D gene: -; CDR3 protein: CASSTSWVQPQHF; CDR3 DNA: TGTGCCAGCAGTACCTCGTGGGTTCAGCCCCAGCATTTT
clone size: many; J gene: TRBJ1-1; V gene: TRBV10-3; D gene: -; CDR3 protein: CAARDTHPEAFF; CDR3 DNA: TGTGCCGCCCGGGACACCCATCCTGAAGCTTTCTTT
clone size: many; J gene: TRBJ2-1; V gene: TRBV7-2; D gene: TRBD1; CDR3 protein: CASSLGTGHGEQFF; CDR3 DNA: TGTGCCAGCAGCTTAGGGACAGGCCATGGTGAGCAGTTCTTC
clone size: -; J gene: TRBJ2-7; V gene: TRBV5-1; D gene: TRBD2; CDR3 protein: CASSLVPGLAETYEQYF; CDR3 DNA: TGCGCCAGCAGCTTGGTCCCGGGACTAGCGGAAACCTACGAGCAGTACTTC
clone size: many; J gene: TRBJ1-1; V gene: TRBV14; D gene: -; CDR3 protein: CASSQGRYDRTPEAFF; CDR3 DNA: TGTGCCAGCAGCCAAGGTCGGTATGACAGGACGCCTGAAGCTTTCTTT
clone size: -; J gene: TRBJ1-4; V gene: TRBV9; D gene: -; CDR3 protein: CASSSGGSNEKLFF; CDR3 DNA: TGTGCCAGCAGCTCGGGGGGGAGTAATGAAAAACTGTTTTTT
clone size: few; J gene: TRBJ2-3; V gene: TRBV29-1; D gene: -; CDR3 protein: CSGTGVIAGNTDTQYF; CDR3 DNA: TGCAGCGGGACAGGGGTAATAGCGGGAAACACAGATACGCAGTATTTT
clone size: few; J gene: TRBJ2-6; V gene: TRBV5-1; D gene: -; CDR3 protein: CASSKRQTSGANVLTF; CDR3 DNA: TGCGCCAGCAGTAAAAGACAAACCTCTGGGGCCAACGTCCTGACTTTC
clone size: many; J gene: TRBJ2-5; V gene: TRBV5-1; D gene: -; CDR3 protein: CASSTGTGETQYF; CDR3 DNA: TGCGCCAGCAGCACAGGGACGGGAGAGACCCAGTACTTC
clone size: few; J gene: TRBJ2-1; V gene: TRBV16; D gene: TRBD2; CDR3 protein: CASSQFQREYNEQFF; CDR3 DNA: TGTGCCAGCAGCCAATTCCAGCGGGAATACAATGAGCAGTTCTTC
clone size: -; J gene: TRBJ2-1; V gene: TRBV12-3/TRBV12-4; D gene: TRBD2; CDR3 protein: CASSPHPGTSGSNEQFF; CDR3 DNA: TGTGCCAGCAGCCCCCACCCAGGGACTAGCGGGAGTAATGAGCAGTTCTTC
clone size: -; J gene: TRBJ2-2; V gene: TRBV7-9; D gene: -; CDR3 protein: CASSTKTVTGELFF; CDR3 DNA: TGTGCCAGCAGCACCAAGACGGTGACCGGGGAGCTGTTTTTT
clone size: -; J gene: TRBJ1-1; V gene: TRBV3-1; D gene: -; CDR3 protein: CASVGNTEAFF; CDR3 DNA: TGTGCCAGTGTGGGGAACACTGAAGCTTTCTTT
clone size: -; J gene: TRBJ1-2; V gene: TRBV29-1; D gene: -; CDR3 protein: CSVEGRGFAGYTF; CDR3 DNA: TGCAGCGTTGAAGGCAGGGGTTTTGCTGGCTACACCTTC
clone size: many; J gene: TRBJ1-4; V gene: TRBV7-9; D gene: -; CDR3 protein: CASSLGTLLGEKLFF; CDR3 DNA: TGTGCCAGCAGCCTGGGGACTCTCCTAGGGGAAAAACTGTTTTTT
clone size: many; J gene: TRBJ2-1; V gene: TRBV12-3/TRBV12-4; D gene: TRBD1; CDR3 protein: CASSPQGQGTIGEQFF; CDR3 DNA: TGTGCCAGCAGTCCCCAGGGACAGGGAACTATTGGTGAGCAGTTCTTC
clone size: once; J gene: TRBJ1-5; V gene: TRBV7-9; D gene: -; CDR3 protein: CASSLLSISTDTQHF; CDR3 DNA: TGTGCCAGCAGCTTATTATCTATCAGCACAGATACGCAGCATTTT
clone size: -; J gene: TRBJ2-3; V gene: TRBV7-2; D gene: TRBD2; CDR3 protein: CASSLGAGGPSDTQYF; CDR3 DNA: TGTGCCAGCAGCTTAGGAGCGGGAGGGCCCTCAGATACGCAGTATTTT
clone size: -; J gene: TRBJ2-1; V gene: TRBV5-1; D gene: TRBD2; CDR3 protein: CASSLFGSSGTNNEQFF; CDR3 DNA: TGCGCCAGCAGCTTGTTCGGGTCTAGCGGGACCAACAATGAGCAGTTCTTC
clone size: -; J gene: TRBJ2-2; V gene: TRBV12-3/TRBV12-4; D gene: TRBD1; CDR3 protein: CASRPTGANTGELFF; CDR3 DNA: TGTGCCAGCAGGCCGACAGGGGCGAACACCGGGGAGCTGTTTTTT
clone size: many; J gene: TRBJ2-7; V gene: TRBV25-1; D gene: -; CDR3 protein: CASSEFGGGTSYEQYF; CDR3 DNA: TGTGCCAGCAGTGAATTCGGGGGCGGTACCTCCTACGAGCAGTACTTC
clone size: -; J gene: TRBJ2-6; V gene: TRBV3-1; D gene: -; CDR3 protein: CASSQGRFYSGANVLTF; CDR3 DNA: TGTGCCAGCAGCCAAGGGCGGTTTTACTCTGGGGCCAACGTCCTGACTTTC
clone size: -; J gene: TRBJ2-5; V gene: TRBV5-1; D gene: -; CDR3 protein: CASSFAGVEETQYF; CDR3 DNA: TGCGCCAGCAGCTTCGCAGGGGTGGAGGAGACCCAGTACTTC
clone size: -; J gene: TRBJ2-5; V gene: TRBV11-2; D gene: -; CDR3 protein: CASSLFATQETQYF; CDR3 DNA: TGTGCCAGCAGCTTATTCGCTACCCAAGAGACCCAGTACTTC
clone size: -; J gene: TRBJ2-1; V gene: TRBV5-3; D gene: -; CDR3 protein: CASSPGPTPDEQFF; CDR3 DNA: TGTGCCAGCAGCCCCGGGCCCACTCCGGATGAGCAGTTCTTC
clone size: -; J gene: TRBJ2-1; V gene: TRBV6-5; D gene: -; CDR3 protein: CASSSGTPAPYNEQFF; CDR3 DNA: TGTGCCAGCAGTTCCGGGACACCCGCGCCCTACAATGAGCAGTTCTTC
clone size: -; J gene: TRBJ1-1; V gene: TRBV5-1; D gene: -; CDR3 protein: CASSFEGSVTEAFF; CDR3 DNA: TGCGCCAGCAGCTTTGAGGGGTCTGTCACTGAAGCTTTCTTT
clone size: -; J gene: TRBJ2-4; V gene: TRBV20-1; D gene: TRBD2; CDR3 protein: CSAGLAGTLAKNIQYF; CDR3 DNA: TGCAGTGCTGGACTAGCGGGGACTCTAGCCAAAAACATTCAGTACTTC
clone size: few; J gene: TRBJ1-5; V gene: TRBV3-1; D gene: TRBD1; CDR3 protein: CASSQKGPGQGTASQPQHF; CDR3 DNA: TGTGCCAGCAGCCAAAAGGGCCCTGGACAGGGGACCGCAAGTCAGCCCCAGCATTTT
clone size: -; J gene: TRBJ1-2; V gene: TRBV20-1; D gene: TRBD1; CDR3 protein: CSAFDRGGGYTF; CDR3 DNA: TGCAGTGCCTTCGACAGGGGTGGCGGCTACACCTTC
clone size: many; J gene: TRBJ2-2; V gene: TRBV11-2; D gene: -; CDR3 protein: CASRRPRTTTGELFF; CDR3 DNA: TGTGCCAGCAGGCGCCCGAGAACCACTACCGGGGAGCTGTTTTTT
clone size: few; J gene: TRBJ2-3; V gene: TRBV20-1; D gene: TRBD2; CDR3 protein: CSASPAGDLADTQYF; CDR3 DNA: TGCAGTGCTAGCCCAGCGGGAGATTTGGCAGATACGCAGTATTTT
clone size: many; J gene: TRBJ1-1; V gene: TRBV5-1; D gene: -; CDR3 protein: CASSHRRTENTEAFF; CDR3 DNA: TGCGCCAGCAGCCACCGCCGGACAGAGAACACTGAAGCTTTCTTT
clone size: few; J gene: TRBJ1-1; V gene: TRBV24-1; D gene: -; CDR3 protein: CATSDRTTKNTEAFF; CDR3 DNA: TGTGCCACCAGTGACCGGACAACTAAGAACACTGAAGCTTTCTTT
clone size: few; J gene: TRBJ2-1; V gene: TRBV3-1; D gene: TRBD2; CDR3 protein: CASSRYLAGAYNEQFF; CDR3 DNA: TGTGCCAGCAGCCGCTACCTAGCGGGAGCCTACAATGAGCAGTTCTTC